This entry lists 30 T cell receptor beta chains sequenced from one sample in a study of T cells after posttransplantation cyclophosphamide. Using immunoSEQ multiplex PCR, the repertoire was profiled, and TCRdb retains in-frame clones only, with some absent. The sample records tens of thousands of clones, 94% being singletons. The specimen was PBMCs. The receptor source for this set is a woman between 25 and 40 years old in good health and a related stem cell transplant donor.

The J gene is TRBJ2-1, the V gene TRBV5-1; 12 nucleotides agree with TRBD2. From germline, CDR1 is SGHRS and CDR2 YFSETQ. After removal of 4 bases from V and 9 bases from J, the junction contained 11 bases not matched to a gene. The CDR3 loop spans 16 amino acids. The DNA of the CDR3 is TGCGCCAGCAGCGACGGCCTAGCGGGGGGGCGGTTTGAGCAGTTCTTC. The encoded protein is CASSDGLAGGRFEQFF.

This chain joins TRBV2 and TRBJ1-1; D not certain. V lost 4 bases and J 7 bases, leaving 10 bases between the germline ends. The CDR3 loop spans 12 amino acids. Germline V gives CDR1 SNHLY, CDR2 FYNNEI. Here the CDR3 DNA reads TGTGCCAGCAGTGCCGAGGGATTTGAAGCTTTCTTT. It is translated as CASSAEGFEAFF. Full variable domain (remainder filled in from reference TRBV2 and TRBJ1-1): EPEVTQTPSHQVTQMGQEVILRCVPISNHLYFYWYRQILGQKVEFLVSFYNNEISEKSEIFDDQFSVERPDGSNFTLKIRSTKLEDSAMYFCASSAEGFEAFFGQGTRLTVV.

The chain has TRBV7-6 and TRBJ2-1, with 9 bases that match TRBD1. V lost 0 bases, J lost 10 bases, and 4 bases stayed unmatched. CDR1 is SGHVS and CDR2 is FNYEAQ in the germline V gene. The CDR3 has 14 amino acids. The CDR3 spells CASSLADRGTEQFF. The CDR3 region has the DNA TGTGCCAGCAGCTTAGCCGACAGGGGGACGGAGCAGTTCTTC.

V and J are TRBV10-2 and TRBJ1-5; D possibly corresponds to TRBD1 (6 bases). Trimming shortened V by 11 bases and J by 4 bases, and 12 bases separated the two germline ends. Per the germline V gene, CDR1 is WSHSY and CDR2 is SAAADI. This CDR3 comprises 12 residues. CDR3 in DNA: TGCGCCGTCCAGGGGCGGAATCAGCCCCAGCATTTT. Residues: CAVQGRNQPQHF.

The chain's CDR3 is CASSLVPGNYGYTF. As DNA, the CDR3 is TGTGCCAGCAGCTTAGTCCCGGGGAACTATGGCTACACCTTC. The chain employs TRBV7-9 and TRBJ1-2; no reliable D call. V lost 1 base and J 2 bases, leaving 8 bases between the germline ends. The CDR3 sequence is 14 residues long. In germline, CDR1 is SEHNR, CDR2 FQNEAQ (reference sequence).

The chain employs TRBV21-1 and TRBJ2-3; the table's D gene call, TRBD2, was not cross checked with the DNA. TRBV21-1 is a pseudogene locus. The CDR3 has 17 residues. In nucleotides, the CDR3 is TGTGCCAGCAGCAAAAAAAGGCGGGGGCTGCGCACAGATACGCAGTATTTT. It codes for CASSKKRRGLRTDTQYF.

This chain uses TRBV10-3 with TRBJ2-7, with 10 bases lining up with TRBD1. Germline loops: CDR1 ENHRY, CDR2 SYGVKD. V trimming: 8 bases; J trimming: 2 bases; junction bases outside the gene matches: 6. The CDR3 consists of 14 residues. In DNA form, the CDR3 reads TGTGCCATCGCCCCGGGACAGGGGACCTACGAGCAGTACTTC. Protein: CAIAPGQGTYEQYF.

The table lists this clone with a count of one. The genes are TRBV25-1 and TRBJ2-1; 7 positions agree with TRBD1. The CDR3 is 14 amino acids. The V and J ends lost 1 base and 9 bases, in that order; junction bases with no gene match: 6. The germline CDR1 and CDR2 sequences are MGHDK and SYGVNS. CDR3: CASSESVGGGEQFF. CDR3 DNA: TGTGCCAGCAGTGAATCGGTAGGGGGCGGTGAGCAGTTCTTC.

CDR3 sequence: CASRAGTGGLEPQHF. Written as DNA, the CDR3 is TGTGCCAGCAGGGCGGGGACAGGGGGCTTGGAGCCCCAGCATTTT. The genes are TRBV2 and TRBJ1-5; 12 bases match TRBD1. Trimming cost V 6 bases and J 8 bases; bases outside gene matches: 8. Germline CDR1 is SNHLY and CDR2 is FYNNEI. This CDR3 region has 15 residues.

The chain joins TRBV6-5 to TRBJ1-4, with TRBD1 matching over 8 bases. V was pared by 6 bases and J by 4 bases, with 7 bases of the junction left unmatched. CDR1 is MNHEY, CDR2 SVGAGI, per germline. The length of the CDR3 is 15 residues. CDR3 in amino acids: CASSDRGRGNEKLFF. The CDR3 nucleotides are TGTGCCAGCAGCGACAGGGGCCGGGGTAATGAAAAACTGTTTTTT.

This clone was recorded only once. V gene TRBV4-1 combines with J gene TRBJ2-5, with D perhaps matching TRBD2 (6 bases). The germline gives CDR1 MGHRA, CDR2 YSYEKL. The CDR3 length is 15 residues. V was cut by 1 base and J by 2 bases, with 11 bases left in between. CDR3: CASSQAGLLQETQYF. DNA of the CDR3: TGCGCCAGCAGCCAAGCGGGACTTCTTCAAGAGACCCAGTACTTC.

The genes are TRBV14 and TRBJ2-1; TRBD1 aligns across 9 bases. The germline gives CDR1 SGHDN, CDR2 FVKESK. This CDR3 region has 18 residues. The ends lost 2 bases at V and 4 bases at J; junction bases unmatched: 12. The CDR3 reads CASSQPTRGQGPYNEQFF. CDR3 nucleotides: TGTGCCAGCAGCCAACCGACCCGGGGACAGGGCCCATACAATGAGCAGTTCTTC.

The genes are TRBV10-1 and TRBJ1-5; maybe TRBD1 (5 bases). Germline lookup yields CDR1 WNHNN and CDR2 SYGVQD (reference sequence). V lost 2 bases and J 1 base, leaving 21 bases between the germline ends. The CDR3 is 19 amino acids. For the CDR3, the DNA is TGCGCCAGCAGTGAGAGAGAAGCCCAGGGTTGGCAGAGCAATCAGCCCCAGCATTTT. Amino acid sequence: CASSEREAQGWQSNQPQHF.

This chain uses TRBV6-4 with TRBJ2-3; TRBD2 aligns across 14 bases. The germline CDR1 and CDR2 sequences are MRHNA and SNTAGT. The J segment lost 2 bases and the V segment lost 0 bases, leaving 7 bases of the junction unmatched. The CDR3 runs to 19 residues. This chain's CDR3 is CASSDSSPGLAGVTDTQYF. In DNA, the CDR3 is TGTGCCAGCAGTGACTCGAGTCCGGGACTAGCGGGGGTCACAGATACGCAGTATTTT.

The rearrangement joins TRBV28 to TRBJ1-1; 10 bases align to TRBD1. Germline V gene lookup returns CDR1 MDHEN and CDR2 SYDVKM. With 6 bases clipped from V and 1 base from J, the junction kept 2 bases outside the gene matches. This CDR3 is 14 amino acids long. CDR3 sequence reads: CASRGQGKNTEAFF. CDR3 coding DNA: TGTGCCAGCAGGGGACAGGGGAAGAACACTGAAGCTTTCTTT.

CDR3 coding DNA: TGTGCCTGGAGACGTTGGGCCCGCACTGAAGCTTTCTTT. Amino acid sequence: CAWRRWARTEAFF. This sequence joins TRBV30 and TRBJ1-1, with unresolved D. Germline CDR1 and CDR2: GTSNPN and SVGIG (reference sequence). The germline V and J ends were trimmed by 3 bases and 4 bases, with 12 bases remaining between them. The CDR3 totals 13 residues.

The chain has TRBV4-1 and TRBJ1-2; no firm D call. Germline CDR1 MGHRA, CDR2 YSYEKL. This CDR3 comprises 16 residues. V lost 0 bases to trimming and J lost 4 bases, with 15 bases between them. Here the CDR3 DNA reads TGCGCCAGCAGCCAAGATCCCAGTGGTCGGGGCTATGGCTACACCTTC. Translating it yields CASSQDPSGRGYGYTF.

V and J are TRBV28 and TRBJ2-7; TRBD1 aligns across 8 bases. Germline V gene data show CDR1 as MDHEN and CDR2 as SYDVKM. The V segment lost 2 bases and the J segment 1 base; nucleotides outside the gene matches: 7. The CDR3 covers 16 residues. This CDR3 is CASSLLDRVLSYEQYF. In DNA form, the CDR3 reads TGTGCCAGCAGTTTACTGGACAGGGTTCTGTCCTACGAGCAGTACTTC.

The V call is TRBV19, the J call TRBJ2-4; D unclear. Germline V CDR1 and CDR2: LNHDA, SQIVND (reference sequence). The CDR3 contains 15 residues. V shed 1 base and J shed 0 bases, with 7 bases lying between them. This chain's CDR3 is CASSIGILAKNIQYF. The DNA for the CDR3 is TGTGCCAGTAGTATAGGTATACTAGCCAAAAACATTCAGTACTTC.

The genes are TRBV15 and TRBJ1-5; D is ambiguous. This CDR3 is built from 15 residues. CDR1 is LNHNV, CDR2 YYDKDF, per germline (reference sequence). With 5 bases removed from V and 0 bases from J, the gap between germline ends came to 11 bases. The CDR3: CATSFEISSNQPQHF. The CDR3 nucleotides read TGTGCCACCAGCTTCGAGATCTCTAGCAATCAGCCCCAGCATTTT.

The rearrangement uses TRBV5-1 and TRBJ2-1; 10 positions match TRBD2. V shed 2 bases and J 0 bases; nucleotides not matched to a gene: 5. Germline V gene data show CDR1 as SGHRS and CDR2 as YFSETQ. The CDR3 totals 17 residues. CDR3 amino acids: CASSFLAGETSYNEQFF. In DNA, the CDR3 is TGCGCCAGCAGCTTTCTAGCGGGGGAGACCTCCTACAATGAGCAGTTCTTC.

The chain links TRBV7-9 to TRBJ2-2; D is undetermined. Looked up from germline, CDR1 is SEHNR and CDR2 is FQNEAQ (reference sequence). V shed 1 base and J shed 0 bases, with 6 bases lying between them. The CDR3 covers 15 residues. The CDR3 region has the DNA TGTGCCAGCAGCTTAGAAACAACGAACACCGGGGAGCTGTTTTTT. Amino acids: CASSLETTNTGELFF.

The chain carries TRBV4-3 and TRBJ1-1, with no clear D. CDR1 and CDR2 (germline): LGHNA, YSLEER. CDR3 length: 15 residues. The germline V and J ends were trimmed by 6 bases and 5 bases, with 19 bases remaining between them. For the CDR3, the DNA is TGCGCCAGCAGTCGAGAGCCAGACGGCGGGACTGAAGCTTTCTTT. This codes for CASSREPDGGTEAFF.

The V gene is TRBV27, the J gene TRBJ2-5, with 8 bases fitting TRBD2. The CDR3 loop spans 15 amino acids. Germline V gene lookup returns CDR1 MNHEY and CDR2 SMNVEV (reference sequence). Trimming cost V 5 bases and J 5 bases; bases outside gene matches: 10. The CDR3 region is CASSPGRGGLETQYF. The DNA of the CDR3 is TGTGCCAGCAGTCCCGGTCGGGGGGGCCTGGAGACCCAGTACTTC.

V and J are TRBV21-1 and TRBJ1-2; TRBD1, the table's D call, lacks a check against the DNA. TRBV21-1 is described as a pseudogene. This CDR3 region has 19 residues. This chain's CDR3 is CASIDPQGAQRDFDYGYTF. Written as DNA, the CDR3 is TGTGCCAGCATCGATCCTCAGGGGGCGCAGAGGGATTTTGACTATGGCTACACCTTC.

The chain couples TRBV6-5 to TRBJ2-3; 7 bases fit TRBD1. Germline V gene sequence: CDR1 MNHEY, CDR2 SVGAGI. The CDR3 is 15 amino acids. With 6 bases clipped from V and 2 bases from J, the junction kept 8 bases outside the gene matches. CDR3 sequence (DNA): TGTGCCAGCAGACCGGGACAGCCATTCACAGATACGCAGTATTTT. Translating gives CASRPGQPFTDTQYF.

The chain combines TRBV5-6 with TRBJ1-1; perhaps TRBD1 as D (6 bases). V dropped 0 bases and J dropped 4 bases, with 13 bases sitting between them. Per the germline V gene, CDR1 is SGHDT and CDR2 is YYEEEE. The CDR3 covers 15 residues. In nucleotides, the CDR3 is TGTGCCAGCAGCTTGGCCCGACAGGCATCCACTGAAGCTTTCTTT. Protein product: CASSLARQASTEAFF.

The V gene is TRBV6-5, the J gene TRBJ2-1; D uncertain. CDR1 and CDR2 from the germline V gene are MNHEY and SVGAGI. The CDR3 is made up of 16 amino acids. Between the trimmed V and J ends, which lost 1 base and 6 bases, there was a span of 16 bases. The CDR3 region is CASSYLRRVGSNEQFF. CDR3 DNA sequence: TGTGCCAGCAGTTACTTGCGGCGTGTGGGTAGCAATGAGCAGTTCTTC.

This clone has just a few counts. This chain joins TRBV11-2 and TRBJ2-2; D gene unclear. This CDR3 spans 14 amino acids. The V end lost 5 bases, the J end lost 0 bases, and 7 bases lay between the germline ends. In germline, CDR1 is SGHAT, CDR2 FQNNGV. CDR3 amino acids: CASSRSANTGELFF. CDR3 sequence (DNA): TGTGCCAGCAGCCGGAGCGCGAACACCGGGGAGCTGTTTTTT.

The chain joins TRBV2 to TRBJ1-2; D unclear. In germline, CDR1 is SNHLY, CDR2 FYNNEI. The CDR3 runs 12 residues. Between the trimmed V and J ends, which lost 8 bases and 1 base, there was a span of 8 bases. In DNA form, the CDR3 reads TGTGCCAGCTTTCAGAATAACTATGGCTACACCTTC. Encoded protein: CASFQNNYGYTF.